The 26 T cell receptor beta chains given below trace back to one sample, sequenced in a study of molecular identifiers for immune sequencing clone quantification. TCRdb processed the PCR reads anew with MiXCR; each CDR3 protein has one entry. The sample contains under 600,000 distinct CDR3 sequences, around 23% of which appear only once. Sequenced material: naive CD8+ T cells from blood, with Jurkat cell RNA spiked in. Subset meaning: FACS-sorted CD8+CD4-CCR7+CD45RA+ naive T cells. Receptors were obtained from a human donor in good health. Some libraries in this study had Jurkat cell RNA spiked in.

The CDR3 reads CASSEQGFRETQYF. The DNA of the CDR3 is TGTGCCAGCAGTGAACAGGGGTTTCGAGAGACCCAGTACTTC. This chain links TRBV6-2 or TRBV6-3 with TRBJ2-5; 7 bases are shared with TRBD1. This CDR3 region has 14 residues. The V and J ends lost 5 bases and 4 bases, in that order; junction bases with no gene match: 7. The germline V gene encodes CDR1 MNHEY and CDR2 SVGEGT.

The chain has TRBV6-2 or TRBV6-3 and TRBJ2-3, with D possibly matching TRBD2 (5 bases). This CDR3 region has 16 residues. Trimming pared 4 bases from V and 4 bases from J, leaving 18 bases between. The germline V gene encodes CDR1 MNHEY and CDR2 SVGEGT. CDR3 nucleotide sequence: TGTGCCAGCAGTTTTGAGGAGGCTACCCCATCAGATACGCAGTATTTT. Translation: CASSFEEATPSDTQYF.

The table lists this clonotype with a few counts. The chain recombines TRBV11-2 with TRBJ1-1; D gene unclear. The CDR3 has 12 amino acids. Germline CDR1 SGHAT, CDR2 FQNNGV. Trimming stripped 6 bases from V and 3 bases from J, with 8 bases between. CDR3 in DNA: TGTGCCAGCAGACCAGCGTACACTGAAGCTTTCTTT. Translated: CASRPAYTEAFF.

This clonotype was seen only a few times. This chain connects TRBV27 to TRBJ2-3, with a tentative D call TRBD1 (6 bases). Germline CDR1 reads MNHEY; CDR2 reads SMNVEV (reference sequence). The CDR3 spans 16 residues. Trimming took 1 base from V and 2 from J, leaving 13 bases between them. The CDR3 region is CASSLFPGAFTDTQYF. The CDR3 DNA sequence: TGTGCCAGCAGTTTATTCCCAGGGGCGTTCACAGATACGCAGTATTTT.

This clonotype was counted ten times or more. The chain has TRBV30 and TRBJ2-3; D is undetermined. The germline V and J ends were trimmed by 0 bases and 6 bases, with 7 bases remaining between them. The CDR3 runs 12 residues. The germline V gene has CDR1 GTSNPN and CDR2 SVGIG (reference sequence). In DNA, the CDR3 is TGTGCCTGGAGTGTACTATGGGATACGCAGTATTTT. It specifies CAWSVLWDTQYF.

The gene calls are TRBV4-1 and TRBJ1-6, with D unclear. The CDR3 spans 16 residues. V lost 1 base to trimming and J lost 7 bases, with 14 bases between them. CDR1 and CDR2 (germline): MGHRA, YSYEKL. In DNA, the CDR3 is TGCGCCAGCAGCCAAGTACTTCTCGCTTTGAATTCACCCCTCCACTTT. Protein product: CASSQVLLALNSPLHF.

V and J are TRBV11-2 and TRBJ1-1; D ambiguous. This CDR3 region has 14 residues. Germline V gene sequence: CDR1 SGHAT, CDR2 FQNNGV. Trimming stripped 3 bases from V and 1 base from J, with 9 bases between. The CDR3 nucleotides read TGTGCCAGCAGCTTCTTTTATTCGAACACTGAAGCTTTCTTT. This encodes CASSFFYSNTEAFF.

This clonotype turned up a few times. The chain is built from TRBV29-1 and TRBJ2-7; 8 bases align to TRBD1. Germline CDR1 is SQVTM and CDR2 is ANQGSEA. This CDR3 comprises 13 residues. With V trimmed by 6 bases and J by 4 bases, 8 bases remained unmatched. In DNA, the CDR3 is TGCAGCGTCCAAGGACAGGGCAAGTACGAGCAGTACTTC. Residues: CSVQGQGKYEQYF.

Regarding this clonotype: The junction differs from germline at one of its ends, possibly a read error. CDR3 nucleotide sequence: TGTGCTAGCAGCTTCCCTCGTGAAGCTTTCTTT. The encoded protein is CASSFPREAFF. J is TRBJ1-1 and V is TRBV7-7; D gene unclear. Germline V gives CDR1 SSHAT, CDR2 FNYEAQ (reference sequence). The CDR3 length is 11 residues.

The table lists this clonotype with many counts. The chain joins TRBV7-8 to TRBJ1-1, with D tentatively TRBD1 (5 bases). The CDR3 is made up of 17 amino acids. CDR1 and CDR2 (germline): SGHVS, FQNEAQ. V was trimmed by 1 base and J by 1 base, leaving 16 bases between them. The CDR3 DNA is TGTGCCAGCAGCTTAGTATGGGGGGACGAGCAGAACACTGAAGCTTTCTTT. Translation: CASSLVWGDEQNTEAFF.

V usage is TRBV6-2 or TRBV6-3 and J usage is TRBJ2-7; D is perhaps TRBD1 (6 bases). Per the germline V gene, CDR1 is MNHEY and CDR2 is SVGEGT. The CDR3 runs to 13 residues. Trimming took off 4 bases at V and 1 base at J, with 8 bases between the two ends. CDR3 sequence reads: CASSLGHSYEQYF. The CDR3 nucleotides are TGTGCCAGCAGTTTGGGACATTCCTACGAGCAGTACTTC.

This clonotype was observed many times. CDR3 sequence (DNA): TGTGCCAGCAGCTTGAGAGCCTACGAGCAGTACTTC. Protein sequence: CASSLRAYEQYF. The chain links TRBV28 to TRBJ2-7; D gene unclear. Trimming removed 6 bases at V and 2 bases at J, with 8 bases between. CDR1 and CDR2 from the germline V gene are MDHEN and SYDVKM. There are 12 residues in the CDR3.

As to this clonotype: As the CDR3 is not closed by the conserved phenylalanine or tryptophan, this likely results from a read error. The chain links TRBV7-2 to TRBJ2-7; D is possibly TRBD1 or TRBD2 (6 bases each). CDR1 and CDR2 from the germline V gene are SGHTA and FQGNSA. The CDR3 extends over 16 amino acids. The CDR3 loop reads CARSLAVGTISYEQYS. CDR3 in DNA: TGTGCCCGCAGCTTAGCGGTTGGGACAATCTCCTACGAGCAGTACTCC.

V is TRBV27 and J is TRBJ1-6; D possibly corresponds to TRBD1 (5 bases). Germline assignment: CDR1 MNHEY and CDR2 SMNVEV (reference sequence). The CDR3 has 17 residues. Trimming pared 0 bases from V and 7 bases from J, leaving 16 bases between. The CDR3 spells CASSLSSRVDRNSPLHF. The CDR3 nucleotides read TGTGCCAGCAGTTTATCGAGCAGGGTGGATCGGAATTCACCCCTCCACTTT.

In its sample, this clonotype was seen a few times. The chain uses TRBV25-1 and TRBJ1-1, with a weak D call TRBD1 (5 bases). CDR1 MGHDK and CDR2 SYGVNS come from the germline V gene. The CDR3 is 13 residues long. Trimming removed 0 bases from V and 7 bases from J, with 9 bases in between. The DNA of the CDR3 is TGTGCCAGCAGTGAATATTTTCAGGGTGAAGCTTTCTTT. This gives the protein CASSEYFQGEAFF.

V usage is TRBV2 and J usage is TRBJ2-7; the D is unclear. Germline V gene sequence: CDR1 SNHLY, CDR2 FYNNEI. The germline V and J ends were trimmed by 6 bases and 5 bases, with 17 bases remaining between them. This CDR3 contains 14 residues. CDR3 sequence reads: CASRSSGVPHEQYF. The CDR3 nucleotides read TGTGCCAGCAGAAGCAGTGGGGTTCCCCACGAGCAGTACTTC.

This clonotype was seen a few times. This may be a read error: a much more frequent sequence differs by one nucleotide. The J gene is TRBJ1-1, the V gene TRBV7-9; D may be TRBD1 (5 bases). V lost 4 bases, J lost 5 bases, and 29 bases lay in between. The CDR3 consists of 19 residues. From germline, CDR1 is SEHNR and CDR2 FQNEAQ (reference sequence). This CDR3 is CASSSTGPGPLNLGTEAFF. The DNA for the CDR3 is TGTGCCAGCAGCTCCACGGGGCCGGGACCCCTGAACCTGGGGACTGAAGCTTTCTTT.

As regards this clonotype: A much larger clone is a single base away; this may be a read error. The rearrangement joins TRBV29-1 to TRBJ1-2; D ambiguous. Germline loops: CDR1 SQVTM, CDR2 ANQGSEA. The CDR3 loop spans 10 amino acids. CDR3 region: CSVETYGYAF. The CDR3 nucleotides are TGCAGCGTTGAAACCTATGGCTACGCCTTC. The full variable domain, with the rest looked up from reference TRBV29-1 and TRBJ1-2, is SAVISQKPSRDICQRGTSLTIQCQVDSQVTMMFWYRQQPGQSLTLIATANQGSEATYESGFVIDKFPISRPNLTFSTLTVSNMSPEDSSIYLCSVETYGYAFGSGTRLTVV.

In this sample, this clonotype turned up a few times. The rearrangement joins TRBV11-2 to TRBJ2-3; a possible D gene is TRBD2 (6 bases). The CDR3 length is 16 residues. V was trimmed by 7 bases and J by 6 bases, leaving 23 bases between them. Germline CDR1 is SGHAT and CDR2 is FQNNGV. The CDR3: CASNSKGGETGDTQYF. The DNA of the CDR3 is TGTGCCAGCAACTCCAAGGGCGGGGAAACGGGGGATACGCAGTATTTT.

Turning to this clonotype: This sequence may be a read error, since a much larger clone differs from it by one base. The chain has TRBV12-3 or TRBV12-4 and TRBJ1-4, with D possibly TRBD1 on 5 matching bases. The CDR3 loop spans 16 amino acids. CDR3 sequence: CASSPYGTRYNGKLFF. The CDR3 nucleotides are TGTGCCAGCAGCCCCTATGGGACGCGATATAATGGAAAACTGTTTTTT.

V usage is TRBV6-1 and J usage is TRBJ1-1, with 8 bases identical to TRBD1. Germline V CDR1 and CDR2: MNHNS, SASEGT. The CDR3 consists of 16 residues. Trimming cost V 4 bases and J 4 bases; bases outside gene matches: 11. The CDR3 sequence: CASSVDRGRGGTEAFF. CDR3 nucleotides: TGTGCCAGCAGTGTTGACAGGGGTCGGGGTGGCACTGAAGCTTTCTTT.

The chain has TRBV28 and TRBJ2-5; D possibly uses TRBD1 or TRBD2 (5 bases each). Germline values: CDR1 MDHEN, CDR2 SYDVKM. This CDR3 contains 16 residues. V was trimmed by 2 bases and J by 1 base, leaving 14 bases between them. CDR3 bases: TGTGCCAGCAGTTTAAATTTAGGGACCTCCCAAGAGACCCAGTACTTC. This encodes CASSLNLGTSQETQYF.

This clonotype was counted ten times or more. The J gene is TRBJ1-1, the V gene TRBV2; 9 nucleotides align to TRBD1. The CDR3 consists of 16 residues. Trimming took 6 bases from V and 3 from J; bases not matched to a gene: 11. Germline V gene sequence: CDR1 SNHLY, CDR2 FYNNEI. The CDR3 reads CASRGDREIKDTEAFF. The CDR3 DNA reads as TGTGCCAGCAGGGGGGACAGGGAAATAAAGGACACTGAAGCTTTCTTT.

Concerning this clonotype: A much larger clonotype is one base distant, so this may be a read error. The chain carries TRBV5-1 and TRBJ2-2; D possibly corresponds to TRBD2 (5 bases). Germline V gene lookup returns CDR1 SGHRS and CDR2 YFSETQ. The CDR3 covers 15 residues. V lost 6 bases to trimming and J lost 0 bases, with 12 bases between them. The CDR3 is CASTRVSANTGELFF. CDR3 bases: TGCGCCAGCACGAGGGTTTCTGCGAACACCGGGGAGCTGTTTTTT.

This clonotype was detected a few times. The chain uses TRBV27 and TRBJ2-7; weak D call: TRBD1 (6 bases). The CDR3 is made up of 14 amino acids. V gave up 5 bases and J gave up 3 bases, with 14 bases separating them. Germline V gives CDR1 MNHEY, CDR2 SMNVEV (reference sequence). This CDR3 reads CASSAQDRIYEQYF. CDR3 nucleotide sequence: TGTGCCAGCAGTGCGCAGGACAGAATCTACGAGCAGTACTTC.

This chain links TRBV20-1 with TRBJ2-5, with 12 bases fitting TRBD2. Germline V gene lookup returns CDR1 DFQATT and CDR2 SNEGSKA (reference sequence). The J segment lost 5 bases and the V segment lost 3 bases, leaving 16 bases of the junction unmatched. This CDR3 contains 18 residues. CDR3 nucleotides: TGCAGTGCTAGTGGACTAGCGGGACAGGTCTTCCGGGTGGAGACCCAGTACTTC. It codes for CSASGLAGQVFRVETQYF.